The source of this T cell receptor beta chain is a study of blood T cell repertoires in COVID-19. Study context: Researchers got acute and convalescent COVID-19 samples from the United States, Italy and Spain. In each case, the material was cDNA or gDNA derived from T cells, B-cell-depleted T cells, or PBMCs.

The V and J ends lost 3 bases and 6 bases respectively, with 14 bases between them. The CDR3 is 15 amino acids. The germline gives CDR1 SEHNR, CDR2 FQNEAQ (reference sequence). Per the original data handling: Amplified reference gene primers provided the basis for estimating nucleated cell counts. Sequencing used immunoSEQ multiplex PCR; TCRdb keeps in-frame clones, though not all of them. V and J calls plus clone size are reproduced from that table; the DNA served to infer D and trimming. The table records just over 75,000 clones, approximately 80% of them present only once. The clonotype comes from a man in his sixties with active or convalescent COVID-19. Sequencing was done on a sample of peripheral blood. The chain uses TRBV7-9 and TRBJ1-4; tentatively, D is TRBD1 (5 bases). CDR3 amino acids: CASSLVTGIDEKLFF. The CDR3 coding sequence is TGTGCCAGCAGCTTGGTCACAGGTATCGATGAAAAACTGTTTTTT.